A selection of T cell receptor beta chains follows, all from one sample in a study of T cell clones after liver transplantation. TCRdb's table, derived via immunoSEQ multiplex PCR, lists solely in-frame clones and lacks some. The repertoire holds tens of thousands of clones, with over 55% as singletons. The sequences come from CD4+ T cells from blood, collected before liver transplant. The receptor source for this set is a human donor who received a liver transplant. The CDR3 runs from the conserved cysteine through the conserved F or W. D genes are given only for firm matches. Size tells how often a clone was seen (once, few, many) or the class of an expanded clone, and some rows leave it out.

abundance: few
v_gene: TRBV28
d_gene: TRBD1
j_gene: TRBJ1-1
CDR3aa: CASSSGTGKAEAFF
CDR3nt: TGTGCCAGCAGTTCGGGGACAGGGAAGGCTGAAGCTTTCTTT

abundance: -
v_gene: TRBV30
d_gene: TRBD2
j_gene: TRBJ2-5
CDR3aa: CAWSVRERGLETQYF
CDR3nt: TGTGCCTGGAGTGTACGGGAGCGGGGGTTGGAGACCCAGTACTTC

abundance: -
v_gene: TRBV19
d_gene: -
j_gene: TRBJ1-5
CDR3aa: CASSRGASNQPQHF
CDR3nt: TGTGCCAGTAGCAGAGGAGCAAGCAATCAGCCCCAGCATTTT

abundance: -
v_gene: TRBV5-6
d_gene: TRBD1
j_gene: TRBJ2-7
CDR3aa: CASSQDRLNQYF
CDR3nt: TGTGCCAGCAGCCAGGACAGGTTGAACCAGTACTTC

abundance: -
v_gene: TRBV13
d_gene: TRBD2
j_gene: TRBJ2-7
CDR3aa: CASSFGGGSSYEQYF
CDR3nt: TGTGCCAGCAGCTTTGGGGGGGGGAGCTCCTACGAGCAGTACTTC

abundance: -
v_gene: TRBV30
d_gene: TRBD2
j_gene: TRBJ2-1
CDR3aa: CACATSGVGNEQFF
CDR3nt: TGTGCCTGCGCGACTAGCGGGGTCGGCAATGAGCAGTTCTTC

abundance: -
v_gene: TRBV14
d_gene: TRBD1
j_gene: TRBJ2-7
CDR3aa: CASSRTGGYEQYF
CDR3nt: TGTGCCAGCAGCCGGACAGGGGGCTACGAGCAGTACTTC

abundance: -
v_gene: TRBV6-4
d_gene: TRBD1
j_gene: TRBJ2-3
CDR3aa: CASSPSGTASTDTQYF
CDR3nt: TGTGCCAGCAGTCCCTCCGGGACAGCTAGCACAGATACGCAGTATTTT

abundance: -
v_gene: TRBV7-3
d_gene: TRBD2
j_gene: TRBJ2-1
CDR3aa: CASSPRGAGGRYNEQFF
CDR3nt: TGTGCCAGCAGCCCCCGTGGAGCGGGGGGCAGGTACAATGAGCAGTTCTTC

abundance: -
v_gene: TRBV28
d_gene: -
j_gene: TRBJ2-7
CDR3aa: CASSLFGRVGQGRSDEQYF
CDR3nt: TGTGCCAGCAGTTTATTCGGTCGGGTCGGGCAGGGGCGGTCCGACGAGCAGTACTTC

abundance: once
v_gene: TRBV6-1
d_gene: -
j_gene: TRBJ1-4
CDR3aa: CASNGFLNEKLFF
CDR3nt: TGTGCCAGCAACGGGTTCCTAAATGAAAAACTGTTTTTT

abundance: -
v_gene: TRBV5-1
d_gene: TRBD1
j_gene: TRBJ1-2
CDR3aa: CASSDRDRAYGYTF
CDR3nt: TGCGCCAGCAGCGACCGGGACAGGGCGTATGGCTACACCTTC

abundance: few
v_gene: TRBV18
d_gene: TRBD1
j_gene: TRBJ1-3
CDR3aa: CASSQPEGTANTIYF
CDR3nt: TGTGCCAGCTCACAACCGGAAGGGACAGCAAACACCATATATTTT

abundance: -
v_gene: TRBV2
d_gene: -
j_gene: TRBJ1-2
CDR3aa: CASSNRAGLTTYGYTF
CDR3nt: TGTGCCAGCAGTAATCGAGCGGGACTGACTACCTATGGCTACACCTTC

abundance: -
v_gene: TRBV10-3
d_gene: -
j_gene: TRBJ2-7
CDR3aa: CAISGRQASSYEQYF
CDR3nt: TGTGCCATCAGTGGTAGACAGGCAAGCTCCTACGAGCAGTACTTC

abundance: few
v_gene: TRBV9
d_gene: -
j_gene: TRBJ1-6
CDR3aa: CASSPQRGSSYNSPLHF
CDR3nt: TGTGCCAGCAGCCCACAAAGGGGAAGCTCCTATAATTCACCCCTCCACTTT

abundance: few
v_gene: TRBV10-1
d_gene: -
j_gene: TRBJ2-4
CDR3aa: CASSSGLAKNIQYF
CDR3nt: TGCGCCAGCAGTAGCGGGTTAGCCAAAAACATTCAGTACTTC

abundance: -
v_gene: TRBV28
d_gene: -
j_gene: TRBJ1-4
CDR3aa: CASSLGAGDEKLFF
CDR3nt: TGTGCCAGCAGTTTAGGGGCAGGGGATGAAAAACTGTTTTTT

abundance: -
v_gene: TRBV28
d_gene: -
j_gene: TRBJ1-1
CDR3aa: CASREVRNTEAFF
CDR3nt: TGTGCCAGCAGGGAGGTCCGGAACACTGAAGCTTTCTTT

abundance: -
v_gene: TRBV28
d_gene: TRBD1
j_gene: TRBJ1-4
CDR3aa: CASSAPTGVNEKLFF
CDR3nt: TGTGCCAGCAGTGCCCCGACAGGGGTGAATGAAAAACTGTTTTTT

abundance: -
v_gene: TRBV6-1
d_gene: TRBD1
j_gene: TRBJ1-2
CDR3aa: CASSLGQDYGYTF
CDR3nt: TGTGCCAGCAGTCTGGGACAGGACTATGGCTACACCTTC

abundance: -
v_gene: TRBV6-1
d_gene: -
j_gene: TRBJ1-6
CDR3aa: CASEEQGNSPLHF
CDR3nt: TGTGCCAGCGAAGAACAGGGAAATTCACCCCTCCACTTT

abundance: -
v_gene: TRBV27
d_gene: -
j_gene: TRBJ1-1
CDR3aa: CASSFYKRDRTEAFF
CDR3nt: TGTGCCAGCAGTTTCTACAAGCGCGACCGTACTGAAGCTTTCTTT

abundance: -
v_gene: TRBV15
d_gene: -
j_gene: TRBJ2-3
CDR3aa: CATRRRTDTDTQYF
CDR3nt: TGTGCCACCAGACGCCGGACAGACACAGATACGCAGTATTTT

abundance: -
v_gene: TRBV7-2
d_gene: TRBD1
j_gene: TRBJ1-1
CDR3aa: CASSLGRTGGHTEAFF
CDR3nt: TGTGCCAGCAGCTTAGGGAGGACAGGGGGGCACACTGAAGCTTTCTTT

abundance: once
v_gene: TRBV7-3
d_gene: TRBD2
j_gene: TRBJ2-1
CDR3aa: CASSQRTSGGSDEQFF
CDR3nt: TGTGCCAGCAGCCAACGGACTAGCGGGGGGTCTGATGAGCAGTTCTTC

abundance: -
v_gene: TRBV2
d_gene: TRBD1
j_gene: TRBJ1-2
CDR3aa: CASKEDRAGYTF
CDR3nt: TGTGCCAGCAAGGAAGACAGGGCTGGCTACACCTTC

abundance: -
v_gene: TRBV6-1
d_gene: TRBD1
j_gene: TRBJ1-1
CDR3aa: CASSERRGTVNTEAFF
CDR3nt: TGTGCCAGCAGTGAAAGGCGCGGGACAGTGAACACTGAAGCTTTCTTT

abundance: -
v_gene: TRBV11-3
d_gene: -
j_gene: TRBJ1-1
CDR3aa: CASSLRGSENTEAFF
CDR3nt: TGTGCCAGCAGCCTTAGGGGATCAGAGAACACTGAAGCTTTCTTT

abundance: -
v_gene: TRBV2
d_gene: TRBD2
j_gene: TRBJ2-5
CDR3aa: CASSGGTSGAQETQYF
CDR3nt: TGTGCCAGCAGTGGCGGGACTAGCGGGGCCCAAGAGACCCAGTACTTC